The 17 T cell receptor beta chains reported below all come from one sample, sequenced in a study of blood T cell repertoires in COVID-19. TCRdb's copy holds only in-frame clones and misses some; the assay was immunoSEQ multiplex PCR. Among some 150,000 clones, around 87% were seen once, and the ten largest hold 5% to 6%. What was sequenced was peripheral blood. Source of these receptors: a human donor in a cohort sampled during active COVID-19.

This clone has only a few counts. This rearrangement joins TRBV11-3 to TRBJ2-3; 7 bases are a match to TRBD2. Germline V CDR1 and CDR2: SGHNT, YENEEA. This CDR3 contains 13 residues. The junction had 3 bases not matched to a gene; V was cut back by 9 bases and J by 0 bases. The chain's CDR3 is CARERGSTDTQYF. The CDR3 nucleotides read TGTGCCAGAGAGCGGGGAAGCACAGATACGCAGTATTTT.

This chain connects TRBV7-2 to TRBJ2-1; D perhaps matches TRBD2 (5 bases). Trimming stripped 5 bases from V and 0 bases from J, with 11 bases between. The CDR3 covers 15 residues. Germline loops: CDR1 SGHTA, CDR2 FQGNSA. The CDR3 DNA reads as TGTGCCAGCAGCCGCACTAGGACCTCCTACAATGAGCAGTTCTTC. It is translated as CASSRTRTSYNEQFF.

The rearrangement joins TRBV6-5 to TRBJ2-3, with TRBD1 identical over 9 bases. Germline CDR1 MNHEY, CDR2 SVGAGI. The ends lost 0 bases at V and 4 bases at J; junction bases unmatched: 2. The length of the CDR3 is 15 residues. The CDR3 DNA is TGTGCCAGCAGTTACTCCGGGACAGGGCCAGATACGCAGTATTTT. Its translation: CASSYSGTGPDTQYF.

The chain links TRBV28 to TRBJ1-1; D unresolved. V dropped 7 bases and J dropped 1 base, with 16 bases sitting between them. Germline CDR1 MDHEN, CDR2 SYDVKM. The CDR3 is 15 residues long. The CDR3 DNA reads TGTGCCAGCACTCCCCGGGAGGCCTCGAACACTGAAGCTTTCTTT. Amino acid sequence: CASTPREASNTEAFF.

The rearrangement links TRBV28 to TRBJ2-7, with TRBD1 matching 8 bases. The J segment lost 2 bases and the V segment lost 7 bases, leaving 7 bases of the junction unmatched. The CDR3 sequence is 14 residues long. Germline V gives CDR1 MDHEN, CDR2 SYDVKM. The CDR3 protein is CASTPDRVPYEQYF. In DNA form, the CDR3 reads TGTGCCAGCACCCCGGACAGGGTACCCTACGAGCAGTACTTC.

CDR3 sequence reads: CASSPQIGGYDTGELFF. The CDR3 coding sequence is TGTGCCAGCAGCCCTCAGATAGGAGGCTATGACACCGGGGAGCTGTTTTTT. The rearrangement joins TRBV5-4 to TRBJ2-2, with a weak D call TRBD2 (5 bases). The CDR3 is 17 residues long. CDR1 and CDR2 from the germline V gene are SGHNT and YYREEE (reference sequence). Trimming stripped 4 bases from V and 3 bases from J, with 19 bases between.

The sample holds a few counts of this clone. This sequence joins TRBV28 and TRBJ1-2; D possibly corresponds to TRBD1 (5 bases). V was pared by 3 bases and J by 4 bases, with 12 bases between. The CDR3 sequence is 14 residues long. Germline V gene data show CDR1 as MDHEN and CDR2 as SYDVKM. The CDR3 DNA sequence: TGTGCCAGCAGTTTTAGCCAGGGTACCTATGGCTACACCTTC. It specifies CASSFSQGTYGYTF.

The chain carries TRBV7-8 and TRBJ2-3; 9 bases align to TRBD1. Unmatched junction bases numbered 12, after V lost 4 bases and J lost 4 bases. The CDR3 length is 17 residues. CDR1 and CDR2 (germline): SGHVS, FQNEAQ. The CDR3 nucleotides read TGTGCCAGCAGCTACCTAGGTTGGGACAGGGAGGCAGATACGCAGTATTTT. Translated: CASSYLGWDREADTQYF.

The rearrangement joins TRBV7-9 to TRBJ2-7, with 8 bases identical to TRBD1. The germline CDR1 and CDR2 sequences are SEHNR and FQNEAQ (reference sequence). J gave up 2 bases and V 4 bases, and 4 bases lay outside the gene matches. This CDR3 region has 14 residues. CDR3 in amino acids: CASSYRGKTYEQYF. CDR3 DNA: TGTGCCAGCAGCTACAGGGGGAAAACCTACGAGCAGTACTTC.

This clone was recorded a few times. The same CDR3 also results from other DNA sequences found in this sample. The V and J genes are TRBV18 and TRBJ1-5, with TRBD1 matching 7 bases. Losses at the gene ends were 3 bases for V and 0 bases for J; bases not matched to a gene: 5. The CDR3 covers 16 residues. The germline gives CDR1 KGHSH, CDR2 LQKENI. The CDR3 is CASSPGQLYSNQPQHF. The DNA of the CDR3 is TGTGCCAGCTCACCGGGACAGTTGTATAGCAATCAGCCCCAGCATTTT.

The J gene is TRBJ2-5, the V gene TRBV30, with D possibly being TRBD1 (6 bases). This CDR3 has 15 amino acids. V was cut by 1 base and J by 5 bases, with 17 bases left in between. Germline CDR1 is GTSNPN and CDR2 is SVGIG (reference sequence). The CDR3 nucleotides are TGTGCCTGGAGTGGGGGGCTAAGGGGCGGGGAGACCCAGTACTTC. Its protein product is CAWSGGLRGGETQYF.

The chain joins TRBV4-1 to TRBJ1-1; 9 bases agree with TRBD1. V lost 1 base, J lost 4 bases, and 10 bases stayed unmatched. The CDR3 contains 17 residues. Per germline, CDR1 MGHRA and CDR2 YSYEKL. CDR3 nucleotides: TGCGCCAGCAGCCAAGTGGGACCAACGACAGGGGGCACTGAAGCTTTCTTT. This encodes CASSQVGPTTGGTEAFF.

J is TRBJ1-2 and V is TRBV5-4; 10 nucleotides agree with TRBD1. Trimming took 4 bases from V and 7 from J; bases not matched to a gene: 7. Germline loops: CDR1 SGHNT, CDR2 YYREEE (reference sequence). The length of the CDR3 is 14 residues. The CDR3 protein is CASSTNRDRGGYTF. The CDR3 nucleotides are TGTGCCAGCAGCACAAACCGGGACAGGGGTGGCTACACCTTC.

The J gene is TRBJ1-1, the V gene TRBV10-3, with a tentative D call TRBD1 (5 bases). CDR1 ENHRY and CDR2 SYGVKD come from the germline V gene. V was cut by 5 bases and J by 1 base, with 11 bases left in between. The CDR3 sequence is 14 residues long. The CDR3 DNA is TGTGCCATCAGTTCCCAGGGCAGGAACACTGAAGCTTTCTTT. It specifies CAISSQGRNTEAFF.

In this sample, this clone turned up once. The chain recombines TRBV3-1 (or the pseudogene TRBV3-2) with TRBJ1-4, with no clear D. V lost 3 bases, J lost 5 bases, and 10 bases lay in between. The germline CDR1 and CDR2 sequences are LGHDT and YNNKEL (reference sequence). The CDR3 length is 14 residues. The CDR3 DNA is TGTGCCAGCAGCCAGCAGACGGGAAATGAAAAACTGTTTTTT. Protein sequence: CASSQQTGNEKLFF.

This chain uses TRBV7-8 with TRBJ2-1; D call uncertain. This CDR3 is built from 13 residues. V was shortened by 5 bases and J by 4 bases, with 9 bases between the two germline ends. Germline CDR1 is SGHVS and CDR2 is FQNEAQ. The CDR3 sequence is CASSPTPYNEQFF. CDR3 sequence (DNA): TGTGCCAGCAGCCCCACACCATACAATGAGCAGTTCTTC.

The rearrangement uses TRBV18 and TRBJ2-3; 9 bases are shared with TRBD2. The germline V gene has CDR1 KGHSH and CDR2 LQKENI. V lost 1 base, J lost 2 bases, and 7 bases stayed unmatched. The CDR3 spans 17 residues. The CDR3 protein is CASSPLSGRSPTDTQYF. CDR3 nucleotides: TGTGCCAGCTCACCACTAAGCGGGAGGTCCCCCACAGATACGCAGTATTTT.